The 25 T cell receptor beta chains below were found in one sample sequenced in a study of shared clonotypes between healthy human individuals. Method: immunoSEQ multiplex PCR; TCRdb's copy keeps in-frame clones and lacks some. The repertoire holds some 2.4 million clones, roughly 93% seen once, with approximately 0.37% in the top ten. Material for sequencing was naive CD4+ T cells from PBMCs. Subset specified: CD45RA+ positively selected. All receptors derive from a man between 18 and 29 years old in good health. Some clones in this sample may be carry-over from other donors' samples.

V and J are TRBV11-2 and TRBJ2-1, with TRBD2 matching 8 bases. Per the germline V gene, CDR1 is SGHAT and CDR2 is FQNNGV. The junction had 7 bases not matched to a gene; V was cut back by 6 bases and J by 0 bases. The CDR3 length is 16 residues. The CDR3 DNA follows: TGTGCCAGCAGACCCCCGGCGGGAGGCTCCTACAATGAGCAGTTCTTC. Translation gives CASRPPAGGSYNEQFF.

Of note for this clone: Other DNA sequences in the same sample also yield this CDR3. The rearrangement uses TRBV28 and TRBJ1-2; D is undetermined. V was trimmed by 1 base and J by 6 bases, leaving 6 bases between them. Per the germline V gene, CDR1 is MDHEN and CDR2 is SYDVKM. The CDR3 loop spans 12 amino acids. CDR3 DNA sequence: TGTGCCAGCAGTTTATTAGGGAATGGCTACACCTTC. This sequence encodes CASSLLGNGYTF.

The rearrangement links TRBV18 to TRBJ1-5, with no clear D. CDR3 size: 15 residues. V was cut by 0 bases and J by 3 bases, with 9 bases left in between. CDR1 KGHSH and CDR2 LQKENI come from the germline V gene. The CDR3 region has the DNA TGTGCCAGCTCACCACCGGGAGGGTTCAATCAGCCCCAGCATTTT. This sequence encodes CASSPPGGFNQPQHF. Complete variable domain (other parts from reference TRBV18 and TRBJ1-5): NAGVMQNPRHLVRRRGQEARLRCSPMKGHSHVYWYRQLPEEGLKFMVYLQKENIIDESGMPKERFSAEFPKEGPSILRIQQVVRGDSAAYFCASSPPGGFNQPQHFGDGTRLSIL.

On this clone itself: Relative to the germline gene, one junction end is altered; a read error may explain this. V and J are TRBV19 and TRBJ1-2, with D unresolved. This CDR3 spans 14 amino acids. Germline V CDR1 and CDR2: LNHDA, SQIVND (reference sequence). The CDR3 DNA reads TGTGCCAGTAGTCTAGAGGACTCTAACTATGGCTACACCTTC. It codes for CASSLEDSNYGYTF.

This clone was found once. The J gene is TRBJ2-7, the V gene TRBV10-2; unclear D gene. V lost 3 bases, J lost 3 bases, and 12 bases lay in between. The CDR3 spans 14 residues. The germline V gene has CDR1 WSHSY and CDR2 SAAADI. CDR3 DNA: TGCGCCAGCAGTGAACGTTTCGCCGGCTACGAGCAGTACTTC. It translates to CASSERFAGYEQYF.

The CDR3 loop is CAISETAHTGEQYF. The CDR3 DNA is TGTGCCATCAGTGAGACGGCCCACACGGGCGAGCAGTACTTC. The chain combines TRBV10-3 with TRBJ2-7; D is unclear. The V gene lost 2 bases and the J gene lost 6 bases, with 14 bases spanning the gap. CDR3 size: 14 residues. Germline CDR1 and CDR2: ENHRY and SYGVKD.

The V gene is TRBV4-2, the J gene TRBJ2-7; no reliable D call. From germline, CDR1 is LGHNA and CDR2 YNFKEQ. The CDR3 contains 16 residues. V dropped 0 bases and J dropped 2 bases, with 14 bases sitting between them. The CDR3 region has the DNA TGTGCCAGCAGCCAAGAACCGTCTACTCGCGCCTACGAGCAGTACTTC. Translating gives CASSQEPSTRAYEQYF.

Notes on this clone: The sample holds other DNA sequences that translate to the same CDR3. CDR3 nucleotides: TGTGCCAGCAGCTTAGTCGGGCTAAATGAGCAGTTCTTC. It codes for CASSLVGLNEQFF. The chain carries TRBV7-9 and TRBJ2-1; no definite D call. CDR1 and CDR2 from the germline V gene are SEHNR and FQNEAQ (reference sequence). V lost 1 base and J lost 7, with 8 bases in between. The CDR3 is 13 residues long.

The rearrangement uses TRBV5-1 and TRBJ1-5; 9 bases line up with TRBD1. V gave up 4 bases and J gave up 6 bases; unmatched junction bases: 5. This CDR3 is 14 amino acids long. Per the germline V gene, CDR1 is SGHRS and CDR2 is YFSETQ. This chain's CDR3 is CASSLGTGTQPQHF. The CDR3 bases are TGCGCCAGCAGCCTCGGGACAGGGACTCAGCCCCAGCATTTT. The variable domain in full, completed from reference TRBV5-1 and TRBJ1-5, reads KAGVTQTPRYLIKTRGQQVTLSCSPISGHRSVSWYQQTPGQGLQFLFEYFSETQRNKGNFPGRFSGRQFSNSRSEMNVSTLELGDSALYLCASSLGTGTQPQHFGDGTRLSIL.

The DNA for the CDR3 is TGTGCCAGCAGCTTAAGTTCGGGTTCACTAGCGGGAGTAAGTGAGCAGTTCTTC. It translates to CASSLSSGSLAGVSEQFF. This rearrangement joins TRBV7-3 to TRBJ2-1; 11 bases line up with TRBD2. Trimming removed 1 base from V and 9 bases from J; junction bases left unmatched: 14. The CDR3 is 18 amino acids. Germline CDR1 reads SGHTA; CDR2 reads FQGTGA.

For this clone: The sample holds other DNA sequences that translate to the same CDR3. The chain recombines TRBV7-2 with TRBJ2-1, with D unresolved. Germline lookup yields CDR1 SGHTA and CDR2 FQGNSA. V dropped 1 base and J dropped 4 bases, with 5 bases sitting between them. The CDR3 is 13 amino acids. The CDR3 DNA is TGTGCCAGCAGCTTAGGACTTTACAATGAGCAGTTCTTC. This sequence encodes CASSLGLYNEQFF. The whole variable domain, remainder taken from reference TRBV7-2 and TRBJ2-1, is GAGVSQSPSNKVTEKGKDVELRCDPISGHTALYWYRQSLGQGLEFLIYFQGNSAPDKSGLPSDRFSAERTGGSVSTLTIQRTQQEDSAVYLCASSLGLYNEQFFGPGTRLTVL.

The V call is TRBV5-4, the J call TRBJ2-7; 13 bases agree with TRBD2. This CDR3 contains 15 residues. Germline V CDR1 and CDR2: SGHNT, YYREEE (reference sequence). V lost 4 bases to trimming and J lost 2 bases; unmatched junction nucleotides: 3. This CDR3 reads CASSLGLAGPYEQYF. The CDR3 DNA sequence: TGTGCCAGCAGCCTGGGACTAGCGGGACCCTACGAGCAGTACTTC.

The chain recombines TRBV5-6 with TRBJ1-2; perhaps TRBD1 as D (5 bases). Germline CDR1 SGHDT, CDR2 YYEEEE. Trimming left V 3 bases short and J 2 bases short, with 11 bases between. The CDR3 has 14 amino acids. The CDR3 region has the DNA TGTGCCAGCAGCTGGGACGGGATCAACTATGGCTACACCTTC. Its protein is CASSWDGINYGYTF.

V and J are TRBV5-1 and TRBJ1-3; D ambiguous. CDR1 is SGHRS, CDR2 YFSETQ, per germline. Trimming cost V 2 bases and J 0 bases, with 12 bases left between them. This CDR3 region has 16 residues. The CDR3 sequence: CASSFGHRTSGNTIYF. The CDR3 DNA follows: TGCGCCAGCAGCTTCGGCCATCGGACCTCTGGAAACACCATATATTTT.

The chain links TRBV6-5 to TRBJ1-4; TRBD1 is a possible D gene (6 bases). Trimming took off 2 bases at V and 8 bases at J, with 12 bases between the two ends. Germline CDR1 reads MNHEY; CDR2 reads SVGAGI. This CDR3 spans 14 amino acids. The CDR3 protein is CASSYRGAGEKLFF. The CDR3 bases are TGTGCCAGCAGTTACAGGGGGGCGGGGGAAAAACTGTTTTTT.

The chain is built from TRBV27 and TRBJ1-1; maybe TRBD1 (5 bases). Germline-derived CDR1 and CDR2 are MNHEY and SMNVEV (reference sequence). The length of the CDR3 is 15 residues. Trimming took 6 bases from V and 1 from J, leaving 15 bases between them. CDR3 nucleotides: TGTGCCAGCAGACCACTGAGAGGGGCGAACACTGAAGCTTTCTTT. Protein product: CASRPLRGANTEAFF.

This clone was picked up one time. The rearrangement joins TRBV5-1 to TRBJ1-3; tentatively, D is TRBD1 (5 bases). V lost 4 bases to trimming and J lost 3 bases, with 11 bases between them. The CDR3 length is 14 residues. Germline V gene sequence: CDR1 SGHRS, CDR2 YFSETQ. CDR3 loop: CASSRGVFGNTIYF. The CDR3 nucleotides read TGCGCCAGCAGCCGGGGGGTGTTTGGAAACACCATATATTTT. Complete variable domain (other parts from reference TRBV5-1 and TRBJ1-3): KAGVTQTPRYLIKTRGQQVTLSCSPISGHRSVSWYQQTPGQGLQFLFEYFSETQRNKGNFPGRFSGRQFSNSRSEMNVSTLELGDSALYLCASSRGVFGNTIYFGEGSWLTVV.

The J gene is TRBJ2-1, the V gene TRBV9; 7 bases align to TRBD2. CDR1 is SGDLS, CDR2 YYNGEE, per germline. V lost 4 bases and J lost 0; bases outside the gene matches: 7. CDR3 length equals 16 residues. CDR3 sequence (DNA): TGTGCCAGCAGCAGATACGGGACTATCTCCTACAATGAGCAGTTCTTC. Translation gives CASSRYGTISYNEQFF.

CDR3 nucleotides: TGTGCCAGCAGTTTTGGGGGACTTACGGGAACCAAAAACATTCAGTACTTC. As protein: CASSFGGLTGTKNIQYF. The genes are TRBV27 and TRBJ2-4; possibly TRBD2 for D (6 bases). In germline, CDR1 is MNHEY, CDR2 SMNVEV (reference sequence). The length of the CDR3 is 17 residues. Trimming shortened V by 3 bases and J by 2 bases, and 17 bases separated the two germline ends.

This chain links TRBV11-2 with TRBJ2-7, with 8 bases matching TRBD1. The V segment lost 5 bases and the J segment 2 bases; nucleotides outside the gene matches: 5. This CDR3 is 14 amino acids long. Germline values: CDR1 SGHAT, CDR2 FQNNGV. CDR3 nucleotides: TGTGCCAGCAGCCGGGACAGGCCAACCTACGAGCAGTACTTC. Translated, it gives CASSRDRPTYEQYF.

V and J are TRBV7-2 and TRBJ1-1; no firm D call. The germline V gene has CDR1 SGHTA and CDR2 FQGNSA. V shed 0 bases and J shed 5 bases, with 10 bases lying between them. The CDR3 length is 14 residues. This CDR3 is CASSLAWTGTEAFF. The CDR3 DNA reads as TGTGCCAGCAGCTTAGCGTGGACTGGGACTGAAGCTTTCTTT.

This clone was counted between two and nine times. This CDR3 reads CASSPSGPVTGELFF. CDR3 bases: TGTGCCAGCTCACCGAGCGGCCCCGTTACCGGGGAGCTGTTTTTT. The chain joins TRBV18 to TRBJ2-2; TRBD2 is a possible D gene (5 bases). Trimming removed 3 bases from V and 5 bases from J, with 13 bases in between. This CDR3 is 15 amino acids long. Germline V gene lookup returns CDR1 KGHSH and CDR2 LQKENI.

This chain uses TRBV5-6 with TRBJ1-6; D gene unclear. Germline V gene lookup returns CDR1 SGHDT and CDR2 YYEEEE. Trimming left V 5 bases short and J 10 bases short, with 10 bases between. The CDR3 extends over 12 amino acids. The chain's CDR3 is CASRDEYSPLHF. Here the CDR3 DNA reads TGTGCCAGCAGAGACGAATACTCACCCCTCCACTTT.

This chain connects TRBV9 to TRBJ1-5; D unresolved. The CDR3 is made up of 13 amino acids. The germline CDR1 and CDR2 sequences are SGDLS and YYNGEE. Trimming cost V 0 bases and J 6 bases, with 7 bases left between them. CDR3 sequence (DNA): TGTGCCAGCAGCGTAGACTTGAGTCAGCCCCAGCATTTT. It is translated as CASSVDLSQPQHF.

The CDR3 here is CASSHGHNTGELFF. The CDR3 DNA sequence: TGTGCCAGCAGCCACGGACACAACACCGGGGAGCTGTTTTTT. The chain is built from TRBV6-5 and TRBJ2-2; D may be TRBD1 (5 bases). Looked up from germline, CDR1 is MNHEY and CDR2 is SVGAGI. This CDR3 region has 14 residues. V dropped 6 bases and J dropped 2 bases, with 10 bases sitting between them.